This TCR beta chain was sequenced in a study of blood T cell repertoires in COVID-19. In the study overall: Spain, Italy and the United States supplied samples that represented acute and convalescent COVID-19.

In the original analysis: By means of reference gene primer amplification, nucleated cell counts were estimated. Assay used: immunoSEQ multiplex PCR; TCRdb lists only in-frame clones, some missing. That table gives V, J and clone size, and the DNA gave D and trimming. The table shows hundreds of thousands of clones, with 88% occurring only once. Germline trimming cut 5 bases from V and 8 bases from J; bases unmatched to any gene: 9. In germline, CDR1 is ENHRY, CDR2 SYGVKD. The CDR3 has 15 residues. Sequenced material: PBMCs or T cells enriched from blood (not recorded which). The sequence was collected from a woman in her sixties or seventies in a cohort exposed to, infected with or recovered from COVID-19 (not recorded which). The chain couples TRBV10-3 to TRBJ2-1; TRBD2 agrees at 10 bases. The DNA of the CDR3 is TGTGCCATCAGTCAATTAGCGGGAGGAGCCCATGAGCAGTTCTTC. Translating gives CAISQLAGGAHEQFF.